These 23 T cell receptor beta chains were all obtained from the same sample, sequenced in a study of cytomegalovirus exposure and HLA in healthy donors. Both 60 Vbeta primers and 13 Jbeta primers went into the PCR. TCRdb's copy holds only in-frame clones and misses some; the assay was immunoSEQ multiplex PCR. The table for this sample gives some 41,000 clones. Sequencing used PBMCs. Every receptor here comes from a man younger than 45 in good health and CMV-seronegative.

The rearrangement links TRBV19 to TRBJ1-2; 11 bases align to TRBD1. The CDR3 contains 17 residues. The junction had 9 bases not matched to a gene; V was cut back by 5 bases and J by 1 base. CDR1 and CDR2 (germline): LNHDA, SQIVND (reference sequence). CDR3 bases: TGTGCCAGTAGTTCCCGGACAGGGGGCCTTTTTAACTATGGCTACACCTTC. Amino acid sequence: CASSSRTGGLFNYGYTF.

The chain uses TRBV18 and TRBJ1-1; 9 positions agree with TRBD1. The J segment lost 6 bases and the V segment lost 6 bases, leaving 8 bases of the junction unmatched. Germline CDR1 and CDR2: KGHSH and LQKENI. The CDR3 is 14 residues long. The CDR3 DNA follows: TGTGCCAGCTCGCGCGGGACAGGGCAGGCTGAAGCTTTCTTT. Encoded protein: CASSRGTGQAEAFF.

CDR3 nucleotides: TGCAGCGTTGAAGATCGTCCGACTGAAGCTTTCTTT. Its translation: CSVEDRPTEAFF. The chain combines TRBV29-1 with TRBJ1-1; D gene ambiguous. V was trimmed by 0 bases and J by 5 bases, leaving 7 bases between them. Germline V gives CDR1 SQVTM, CDR2 ANQGSEA. The length of the CDR3 is 12 residues.

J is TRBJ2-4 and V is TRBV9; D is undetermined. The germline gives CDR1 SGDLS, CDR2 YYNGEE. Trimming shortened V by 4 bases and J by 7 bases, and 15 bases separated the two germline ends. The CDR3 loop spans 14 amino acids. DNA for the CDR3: TGTGCCAGCAGCCCGCTCCCGGTCGAGAACATTCAGTACTTC. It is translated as CASSPLPVENIQYF.

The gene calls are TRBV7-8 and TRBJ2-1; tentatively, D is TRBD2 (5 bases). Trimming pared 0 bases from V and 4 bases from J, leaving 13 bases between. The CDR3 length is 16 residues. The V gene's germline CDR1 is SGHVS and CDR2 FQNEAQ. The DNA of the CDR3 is TGTGCCAGCAGCTTAGCGCCTAAGCGGCTGTACAATGAGCAGTTCTTC. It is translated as CASSLAPKRLYNEQFF.

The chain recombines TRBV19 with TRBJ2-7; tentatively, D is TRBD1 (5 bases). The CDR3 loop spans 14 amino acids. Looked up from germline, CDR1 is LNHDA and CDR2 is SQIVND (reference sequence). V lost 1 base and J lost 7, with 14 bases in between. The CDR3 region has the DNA TGTGCCAGTAGTATAGCAGGGCGGCCCTGGGAGCAGTACTTC. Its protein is CASSIAGRPWEQYF.

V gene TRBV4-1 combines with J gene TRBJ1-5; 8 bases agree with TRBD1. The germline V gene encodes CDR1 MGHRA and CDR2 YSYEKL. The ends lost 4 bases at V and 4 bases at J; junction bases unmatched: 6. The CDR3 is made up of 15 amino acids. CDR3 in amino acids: CASSLDRGFNQPQHF. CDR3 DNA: TGCGCCAGCAGCCTAGACAGGGGCTTTAATCAGCCCCAGCATTTT.

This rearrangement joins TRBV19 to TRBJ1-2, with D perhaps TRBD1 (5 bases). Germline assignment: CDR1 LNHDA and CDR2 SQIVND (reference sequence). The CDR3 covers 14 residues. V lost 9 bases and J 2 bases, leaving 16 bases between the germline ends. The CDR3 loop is CASERIGQNYGYTF. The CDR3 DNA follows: TGTGCCAGCGAAAGGATTGGACAAAACTATGGCTACACCTTC.

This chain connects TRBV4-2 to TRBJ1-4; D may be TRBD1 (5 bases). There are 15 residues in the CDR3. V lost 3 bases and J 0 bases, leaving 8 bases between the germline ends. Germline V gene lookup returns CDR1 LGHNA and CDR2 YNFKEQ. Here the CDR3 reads CASSQETATNEKLFF. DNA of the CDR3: TGTGCCAGCAGCCAGGAGACAGCAACTAATGAAAAACTGTTTTTT.

CDR3 in amino acids: CASRREHGSYNSPLHF. In DNA, the CDR3 is TGCGCCAGCAGGAGAGAGCACGGCTCCTATAATTCACCCCTCCACTTT. The J gene is TRBJ1-6, the V gene TRBV4-3, with no clear D. V shed 6 bases and J shed 0 bases, with 12 bases lying between them. The length of the CDR3 is 16 residues. Germline V gene lookup returns CDR1 LGHNA and CDR2 YSLEER.

CDR3 loop: CASSPLGSGDNEQFF. The CDR3 bases are TGTGCCAGCTCACCCCTCGGGTCGGGTGACAATGAGCAGTTCTTC. The V call is TRBV18, the J call TRBJ2-1; no definite D call. Germline V CDR1 and CDR2: KGHSH, LQKENI. The CDR3 has 15 amino acids. V was clipped by 3 bases and J by 5 bases, with 14 bases between them.

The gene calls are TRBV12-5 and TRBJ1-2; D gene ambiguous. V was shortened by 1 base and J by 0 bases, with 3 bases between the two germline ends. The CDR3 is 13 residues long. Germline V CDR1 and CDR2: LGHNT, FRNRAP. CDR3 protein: CASGLDTNYGYTF. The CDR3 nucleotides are TGTGCTAGTGGTTTGGACACTAACTATGGCTACACCTTC.

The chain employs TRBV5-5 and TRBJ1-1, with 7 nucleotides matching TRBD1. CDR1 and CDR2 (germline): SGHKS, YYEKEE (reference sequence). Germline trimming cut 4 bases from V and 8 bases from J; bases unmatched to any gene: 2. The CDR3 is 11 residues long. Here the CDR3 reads CASSQDREAFF. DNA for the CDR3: TGTGCCAGCAGCCAGGACAGGGAAGCTTTCTTT.

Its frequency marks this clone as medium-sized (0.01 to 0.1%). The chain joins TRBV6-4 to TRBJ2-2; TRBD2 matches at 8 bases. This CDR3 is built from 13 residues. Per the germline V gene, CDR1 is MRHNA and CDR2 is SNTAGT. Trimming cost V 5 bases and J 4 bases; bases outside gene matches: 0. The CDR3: CASSSGSTGELFF. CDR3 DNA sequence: TGTGCCAGCAGTAGCGGGAGCACCGGGGAGCTGTTTTTT.

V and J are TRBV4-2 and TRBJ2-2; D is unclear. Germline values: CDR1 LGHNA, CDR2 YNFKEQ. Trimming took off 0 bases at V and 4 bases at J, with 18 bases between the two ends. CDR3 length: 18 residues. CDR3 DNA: TGTGCCAGCAGCCAAGATCGTTTTCACGGGTCCGGCACCGGGGAGCTGTTTTTT. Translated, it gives CASSQDRFHGSGTGELFF.

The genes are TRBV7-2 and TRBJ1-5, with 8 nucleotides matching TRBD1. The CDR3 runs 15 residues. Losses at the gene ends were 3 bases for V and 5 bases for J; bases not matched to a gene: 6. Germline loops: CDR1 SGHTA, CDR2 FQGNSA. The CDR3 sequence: CASSFDTGGDQPQHF. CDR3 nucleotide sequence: TGTGCCAGCAGCTTCGACACAGGGGGGGATCAGCCCCAGCATTTT.

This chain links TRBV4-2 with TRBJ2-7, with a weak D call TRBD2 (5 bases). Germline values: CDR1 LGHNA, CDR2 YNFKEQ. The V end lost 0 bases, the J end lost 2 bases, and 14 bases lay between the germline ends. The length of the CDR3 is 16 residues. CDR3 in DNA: TGTGCCAGCAGCCAAGACTCGGGCGGGCTCGCCTACGAGCAGTACTTC. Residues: CASSQDSGGLAYEQYF.

The CDR3 sequence: CASSSWDRGLYEQYF. DNA of the CDR3: TGTGCCAGCTCAAGTTGGGACAGGGGGCTCTACGAGCAGTACTTC. The V gene is TRBV18, the J gene TRBJ2-7; TRBD1 agrees at 12 bases. The V segment lost 5 bases and the J segment 3 bases; nucleotides outside the gene matches: 5. Germline lookup yields CDR1 KGHSH and CDR2 LQKENI. The CDR3 has 15 amino acids.

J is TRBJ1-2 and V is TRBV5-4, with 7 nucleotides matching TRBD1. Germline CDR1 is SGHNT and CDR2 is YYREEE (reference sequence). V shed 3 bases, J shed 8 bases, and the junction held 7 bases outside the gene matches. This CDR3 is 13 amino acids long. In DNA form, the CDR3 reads TGTGCCAGCAGCTCAACCCAGGGGGGAGGCTACACCTTC. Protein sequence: CASSSTQGGGYTF.

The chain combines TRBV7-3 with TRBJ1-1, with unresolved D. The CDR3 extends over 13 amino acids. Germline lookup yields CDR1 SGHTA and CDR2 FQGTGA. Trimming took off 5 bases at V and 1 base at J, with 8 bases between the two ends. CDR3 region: CASSATRNTEAFF. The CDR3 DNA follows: TGTGCCAGCAGCGCTACGCGGAACACTGAAGCTTTCTTT.

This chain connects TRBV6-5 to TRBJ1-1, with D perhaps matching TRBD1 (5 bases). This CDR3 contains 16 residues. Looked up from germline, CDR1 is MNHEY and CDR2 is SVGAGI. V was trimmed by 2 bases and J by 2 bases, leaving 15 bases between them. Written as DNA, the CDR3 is TGTGCCAGCAGTTACGTGTTTCGGCAGGGAAACACTGAAGCTTTCTTT. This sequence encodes CASSYVFRQGNTEAFF.

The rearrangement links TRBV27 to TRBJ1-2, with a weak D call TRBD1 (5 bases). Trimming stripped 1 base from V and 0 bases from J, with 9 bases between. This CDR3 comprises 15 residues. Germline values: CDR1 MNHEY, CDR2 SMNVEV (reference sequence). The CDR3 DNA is TGTGCCAGCAGTTTATTTCAGGGTGCTAACTATGGCTACACCTTC. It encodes CASSLFQGANYGYTF.

CDR3 DNA sequence: TGTGCCAGCACCGGGACTAGCGGCACCGACAATGAGCAGTTCTTC. Amino acid sequence: CASTGTSGTDNEQFF. The gene calls are TRBV6-1 and TRBJ2-1, with 11 bases matching TRBD2. V was pared by 7 bases and J by 5 bases, with 7 bases of the junction left unmatched. The CDR3 extends over 15 amino acids. From germline, CDR1 is MNHNS and CDR2 SASEGT.